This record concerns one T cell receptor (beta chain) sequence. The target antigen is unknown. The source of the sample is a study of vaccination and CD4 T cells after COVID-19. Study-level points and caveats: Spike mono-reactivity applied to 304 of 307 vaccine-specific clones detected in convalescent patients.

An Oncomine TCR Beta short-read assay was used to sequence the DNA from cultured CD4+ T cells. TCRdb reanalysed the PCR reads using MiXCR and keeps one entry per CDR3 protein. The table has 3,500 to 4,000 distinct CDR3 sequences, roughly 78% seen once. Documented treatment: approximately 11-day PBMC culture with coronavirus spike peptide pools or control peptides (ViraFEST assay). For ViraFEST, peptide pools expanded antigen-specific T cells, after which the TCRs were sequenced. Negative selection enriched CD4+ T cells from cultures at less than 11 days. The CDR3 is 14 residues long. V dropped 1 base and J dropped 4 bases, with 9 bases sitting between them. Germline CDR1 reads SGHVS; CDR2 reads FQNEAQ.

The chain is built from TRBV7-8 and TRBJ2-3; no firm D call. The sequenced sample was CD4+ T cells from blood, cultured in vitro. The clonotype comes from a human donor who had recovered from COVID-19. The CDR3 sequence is CASSLEPLADTQYF. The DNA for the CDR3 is TGTGCCAGCAGCTTAGAGCCCCTTGCAGATACGCAGTATTTT.